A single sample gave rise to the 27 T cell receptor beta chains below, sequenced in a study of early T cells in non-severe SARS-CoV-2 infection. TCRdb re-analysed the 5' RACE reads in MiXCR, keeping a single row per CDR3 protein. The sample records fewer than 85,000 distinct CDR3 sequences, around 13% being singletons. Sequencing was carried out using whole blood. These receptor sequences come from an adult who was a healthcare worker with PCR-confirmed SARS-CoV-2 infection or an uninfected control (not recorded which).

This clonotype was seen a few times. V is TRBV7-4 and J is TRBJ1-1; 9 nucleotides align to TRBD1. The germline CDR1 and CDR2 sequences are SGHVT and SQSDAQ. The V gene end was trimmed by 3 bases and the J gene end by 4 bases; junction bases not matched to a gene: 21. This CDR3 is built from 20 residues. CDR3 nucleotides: TGTGCCAGCAGCTTCCGCCGAGGGGCTTTGAACAGGGGGCAGGGCACTGAAGCTTTCTTT. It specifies CASSFRRGALNRGQGTEAFF. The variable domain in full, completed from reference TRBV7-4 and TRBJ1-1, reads GAGVSQSPRYKVAKRGRDVALRCDSISGHVTLYWYRQTLGQGSEVLTYSQSDAQRDKSGRPSGRFSAERPERSVSTLKIQRTEQGDSAVYLCASSFRRGALNRGQGTEAFFGQGTRLTVV.

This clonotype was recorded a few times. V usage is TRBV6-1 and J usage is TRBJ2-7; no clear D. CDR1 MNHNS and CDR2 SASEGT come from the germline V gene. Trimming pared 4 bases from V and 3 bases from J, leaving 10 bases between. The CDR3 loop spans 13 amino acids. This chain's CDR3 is CASSAEADYEQYF. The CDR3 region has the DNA TGTGCCAGCAGTGCTGAGGCCGACTACGAGCAGTACTTC.

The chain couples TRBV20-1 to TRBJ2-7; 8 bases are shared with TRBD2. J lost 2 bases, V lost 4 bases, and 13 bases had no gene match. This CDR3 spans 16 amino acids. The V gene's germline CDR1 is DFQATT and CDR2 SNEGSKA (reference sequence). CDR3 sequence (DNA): TGCAGTGCTACGGGGAAGTTAGCGGGGACACCCTACGAGCAGTACTTC. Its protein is CSATGKLAGTPYEQYF.

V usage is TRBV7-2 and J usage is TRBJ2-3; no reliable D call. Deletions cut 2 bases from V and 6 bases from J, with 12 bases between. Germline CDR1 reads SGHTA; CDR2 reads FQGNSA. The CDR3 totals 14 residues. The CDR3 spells CASSLRAGWDTQYF. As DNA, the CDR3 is TGTGCCAGCAGCTTACGTGCAGGCTGGGATACGCAGTATTTT.

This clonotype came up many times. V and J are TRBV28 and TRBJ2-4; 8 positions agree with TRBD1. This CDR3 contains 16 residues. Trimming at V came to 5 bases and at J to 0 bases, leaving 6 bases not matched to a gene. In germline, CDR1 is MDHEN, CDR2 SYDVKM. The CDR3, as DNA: TGTGCCAGCAGTCCGACAGGGGATCTAGCCAAAAACATTCAGTACTTC. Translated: CASSPTGDLAKNIQYF.

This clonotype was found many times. This CDR3 is CASSATDGHYNEQFF. The CDR3 DNA follows: TGTGCCAGCAGCGCCACGGACGGTCACTACAATGAGCAGTTCTTC. The chain is built from TRBV9 and TRBJ2-1; no definite D call. The CDR3 runs to 15 residues. Between the trimmed V and J ends, which lost 3 bases and 3 bases, there was a span of 13 bases. CDR1 SGDLS and CDR2 YYNGEE come from the germline V gene. Full variable domain (missing parts from reference TRBV9 and TRBJ2-1): DSGVTQTPKHLITATGQRVTLRCSPRSGDLSVYWYQQSLDQGLQFLIQYYNGEERAKGNILERFSAQQFPDLHSELNLSSLELGDSALYFCASSATDGHYNEQFFGPGTRLTVL.

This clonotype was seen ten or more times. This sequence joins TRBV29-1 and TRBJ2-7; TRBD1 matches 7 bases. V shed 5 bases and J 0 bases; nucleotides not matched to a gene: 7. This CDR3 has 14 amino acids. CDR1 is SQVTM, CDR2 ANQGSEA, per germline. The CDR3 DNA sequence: TGCAGCGTTCTAATGACAGGGAGCTCCTACGAGCAGTACTTC. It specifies CSVLMTGSSYEQYF.

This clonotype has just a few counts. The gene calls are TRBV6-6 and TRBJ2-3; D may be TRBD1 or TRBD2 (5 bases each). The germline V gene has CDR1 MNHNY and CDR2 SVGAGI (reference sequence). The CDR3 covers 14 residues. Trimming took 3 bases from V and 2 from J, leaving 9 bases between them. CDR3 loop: CASSYGGPTDTQYF. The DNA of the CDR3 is TGTGCCAGCAGTTATGGGGGACCCACAGATACGCAGTATTTT.

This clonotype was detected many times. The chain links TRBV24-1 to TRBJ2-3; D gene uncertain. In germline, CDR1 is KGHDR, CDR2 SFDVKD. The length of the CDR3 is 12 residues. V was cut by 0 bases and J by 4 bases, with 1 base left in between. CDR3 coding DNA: TGTGCCACCAGTGATTTGGCAGATACGCAGTATTTT. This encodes CATSDLADTQYF.

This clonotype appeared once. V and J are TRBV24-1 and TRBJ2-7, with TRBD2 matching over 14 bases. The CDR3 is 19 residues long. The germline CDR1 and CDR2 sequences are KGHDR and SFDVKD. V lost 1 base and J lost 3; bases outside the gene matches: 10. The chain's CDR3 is CATSDFPQGLAGEDYEQYF. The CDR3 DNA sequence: TGTGCCACCAGTGATTTCCCCCAGGGACTAGCGGGGGAGGACTACGAGCAGTACTTC.

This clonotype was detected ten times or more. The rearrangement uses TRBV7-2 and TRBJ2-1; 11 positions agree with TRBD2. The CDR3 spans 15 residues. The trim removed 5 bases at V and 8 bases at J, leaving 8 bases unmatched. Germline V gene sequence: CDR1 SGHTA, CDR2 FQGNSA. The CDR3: CASSQLAGGVYEQFF. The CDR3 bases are TGTGCCAGCAGCCAGCTAGCGGGGGGCGTATATGAGCAGTTCTTC.

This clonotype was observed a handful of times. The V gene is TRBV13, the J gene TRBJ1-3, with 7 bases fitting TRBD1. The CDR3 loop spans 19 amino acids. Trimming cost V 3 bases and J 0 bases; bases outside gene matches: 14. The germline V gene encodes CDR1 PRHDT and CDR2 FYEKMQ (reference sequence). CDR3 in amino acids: CASSFVVGLGTASGNTIYF. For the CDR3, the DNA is TGTGCCAGCAGCTTTGTAGTGGGCCTAGGGACAGCCTCTGGAAACACCATATATTTT.

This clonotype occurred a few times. Written as DNA, the CDR3 is TGTGCCAGCAGCTCCCCCGCGCCGGGACCCACAGATACGCAGTATTTT. It translates to CASSSPAPGPTDTQYF. The gene calls are TRBV7-9 and TRBJ2-3; either TRBD1 or TRBD2 may supply D (5 bases each). The germline gives CDR1 SEHNR, CDR2 FQNEAQ (reference sequence). Trimming took 4 bases from V and 2 from J, leaving 16 bases between them. This CDR3 is built from 16 residues.

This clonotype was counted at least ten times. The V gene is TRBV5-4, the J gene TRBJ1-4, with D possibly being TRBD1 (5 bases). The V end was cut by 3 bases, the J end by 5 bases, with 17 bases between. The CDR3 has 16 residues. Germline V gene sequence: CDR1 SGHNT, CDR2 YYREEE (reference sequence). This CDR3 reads CASSSETGGLNEKLFF. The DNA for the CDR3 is TGTGCCAGCAGCTCGGAGACTGGGGGACTCAATGAAAAACTGTTTTTT.

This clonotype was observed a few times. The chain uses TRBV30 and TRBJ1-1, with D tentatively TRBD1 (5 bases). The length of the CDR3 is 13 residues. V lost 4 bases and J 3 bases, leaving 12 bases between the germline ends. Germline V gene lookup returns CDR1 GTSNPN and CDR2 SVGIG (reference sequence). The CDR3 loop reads CAWNQGSYTEAFF. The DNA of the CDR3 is TGTGCCTGGAATCAGGGCTCTTACACTGAAGCTTTCTTT.

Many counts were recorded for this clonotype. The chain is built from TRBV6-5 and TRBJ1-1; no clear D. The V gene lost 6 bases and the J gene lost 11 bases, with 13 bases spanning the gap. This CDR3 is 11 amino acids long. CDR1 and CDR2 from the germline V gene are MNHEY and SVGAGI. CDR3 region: CASRRPGRAFF. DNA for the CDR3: TGTGCCAGCAGAAGACCCGGACGTGCTTTCTTT.

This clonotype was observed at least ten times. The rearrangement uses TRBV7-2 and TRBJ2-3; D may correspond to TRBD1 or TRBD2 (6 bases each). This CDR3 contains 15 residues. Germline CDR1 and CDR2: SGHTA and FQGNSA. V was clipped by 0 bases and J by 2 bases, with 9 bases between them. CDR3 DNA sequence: TGTGCCAGCAGCTTAGCGGGGGGCTACACAGATACGCAGTATTTT. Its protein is CASSLAGGYTDTQYF.

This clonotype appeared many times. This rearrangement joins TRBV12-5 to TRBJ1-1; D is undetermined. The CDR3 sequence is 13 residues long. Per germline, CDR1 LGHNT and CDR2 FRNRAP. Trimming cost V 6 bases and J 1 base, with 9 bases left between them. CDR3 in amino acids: CASGLRGNTEAFF. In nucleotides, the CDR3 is TGTGCTAGTGGGCTCCGGGGGAACACTGAAGCTTTCTTT.

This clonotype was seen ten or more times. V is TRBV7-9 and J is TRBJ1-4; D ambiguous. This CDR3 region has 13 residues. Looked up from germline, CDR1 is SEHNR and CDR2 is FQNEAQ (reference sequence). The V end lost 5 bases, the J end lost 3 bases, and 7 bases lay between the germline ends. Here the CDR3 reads CASSRNANEKLFF. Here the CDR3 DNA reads TGTGCCAGCAGCCGAAATGCTAATGAAAAACTGTTTTTT.

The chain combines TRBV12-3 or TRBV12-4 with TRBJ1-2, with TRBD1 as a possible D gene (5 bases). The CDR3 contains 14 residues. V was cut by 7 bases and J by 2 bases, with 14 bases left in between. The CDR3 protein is CASTPRKGNYGYTF. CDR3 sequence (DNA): TGTGCCAGCACCCCGAGGAAGGGGAACTATGGCTACACCTTC.

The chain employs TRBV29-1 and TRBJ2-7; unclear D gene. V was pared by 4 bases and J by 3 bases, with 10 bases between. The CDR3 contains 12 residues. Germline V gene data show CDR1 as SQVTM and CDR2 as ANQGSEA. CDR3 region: CSVATAIYEQYF. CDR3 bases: TGCAGCGTTGCGACGGCCATCTACGAGCAGTACTTC.

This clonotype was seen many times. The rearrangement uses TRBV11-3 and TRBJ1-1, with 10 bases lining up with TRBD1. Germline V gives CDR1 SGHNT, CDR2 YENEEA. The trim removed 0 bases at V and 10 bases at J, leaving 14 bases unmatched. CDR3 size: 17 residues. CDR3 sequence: CASSLDSKRTGGPGAFF. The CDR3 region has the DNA TGTGCCAGCAGCTTAGATTCGAAGAGGACAGGGGGACCTGGAGCTTTCTTT.

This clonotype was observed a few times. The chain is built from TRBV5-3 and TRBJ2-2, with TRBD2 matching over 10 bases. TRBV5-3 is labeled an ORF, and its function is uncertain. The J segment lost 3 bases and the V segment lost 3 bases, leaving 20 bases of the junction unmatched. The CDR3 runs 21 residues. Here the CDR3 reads CARSCAGFRVAGGHHTGELFF. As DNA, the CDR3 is TGTGCCAGAAGCTGCGCCGGTTTCCGAGTAGCGGGGGGACATCACACCGGGGAGCTGTTTTTT.

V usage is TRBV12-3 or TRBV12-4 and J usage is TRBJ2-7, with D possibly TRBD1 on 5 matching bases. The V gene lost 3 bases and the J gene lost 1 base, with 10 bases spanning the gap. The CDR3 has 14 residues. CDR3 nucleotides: TGTGCCAGCAGTTTTGGTGGGGCATCCTACGAGCAGTACTTC. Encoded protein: CASSFGGASYEQYF.

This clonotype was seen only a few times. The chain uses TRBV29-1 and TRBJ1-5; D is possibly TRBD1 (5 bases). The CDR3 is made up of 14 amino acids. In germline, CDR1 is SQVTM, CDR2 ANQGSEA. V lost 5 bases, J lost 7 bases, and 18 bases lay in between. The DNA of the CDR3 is TGCAGCGTTAGGGACTCCCCGGAGGGCCAGCCCCAGCATTTT. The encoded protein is CSVRDSPEGQPQHF.

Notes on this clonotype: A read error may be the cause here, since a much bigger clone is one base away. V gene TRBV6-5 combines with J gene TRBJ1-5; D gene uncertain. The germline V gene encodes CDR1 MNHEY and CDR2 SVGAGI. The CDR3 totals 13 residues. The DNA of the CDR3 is TGTGCCAGCAGTTACTCCCAGAATCAGCCCCGGCATTTT. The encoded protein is CASSYSQNQPRHF.

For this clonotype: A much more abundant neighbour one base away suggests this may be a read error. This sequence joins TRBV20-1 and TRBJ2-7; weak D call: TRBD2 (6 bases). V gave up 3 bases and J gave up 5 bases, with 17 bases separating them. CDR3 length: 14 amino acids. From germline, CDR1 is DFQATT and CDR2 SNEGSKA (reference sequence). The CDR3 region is CSARRAGRIHEQYF. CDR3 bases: TGCAGTGCTAGGAGGGCGGGGAGAATCCACGAGCAGTACTTC.